The T cell receptor beta chain under discussion was sequenced for a study of shared clonotypes between healthy human individuals. The wider study: Donors were a couple of women and a few men aged 18 to 49.

V lost 0 bases and J lost 1, with 10 bases in between. The CDR3 contains 15 residues. Germline lookup yields CDR1 SGHRS and CDR2 YFSETQ. Original processing methods: With immunoSEQ giving junction-only sequences and no quality scores, filtering differed. Measured with immunoSEQ multiplex PCR; TCRdb has only the in-frame clones, and not every one. V and J calls and clone size are as listed in that table; D and trimming were resolved from the DNA. The table includes under 2,500,000 clones, approximately 94% detected once. As regards this clone: At the DNA level, this CDR3 is encoded by other sequences in the same sample as well.

Partitioning of CD4+ cells yielded a CD45RA+ naive subset and a CD45RA-negative memory subset. The clonotype was recovered from a man younger than 35 in good health. Sequenced: naive CD4+ T cells sorted from blood. Described subset: CD45RA+ positively selected. The V call is TRBV5-1, the J call TRBJ2-5; D may correspond to TRBD1 or TRBD2 (6 bases each). The CDR3 DNA follows: TGCGCCAGCAGCTTGGCCCCGGGGGCCCAAGAGACCCAGTACTTC. Translation gives CASSLAPGAQETQYF.